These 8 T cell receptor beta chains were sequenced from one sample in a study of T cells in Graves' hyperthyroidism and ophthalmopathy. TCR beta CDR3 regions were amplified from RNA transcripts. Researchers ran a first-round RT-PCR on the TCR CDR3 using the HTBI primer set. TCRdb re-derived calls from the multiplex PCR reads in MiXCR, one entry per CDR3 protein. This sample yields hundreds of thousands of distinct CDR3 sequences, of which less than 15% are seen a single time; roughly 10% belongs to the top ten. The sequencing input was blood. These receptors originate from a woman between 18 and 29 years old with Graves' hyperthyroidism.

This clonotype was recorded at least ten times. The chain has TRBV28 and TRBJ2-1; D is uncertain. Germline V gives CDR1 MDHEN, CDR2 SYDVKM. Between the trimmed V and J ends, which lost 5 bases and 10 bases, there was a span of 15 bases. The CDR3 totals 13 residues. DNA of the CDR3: TGTGCCAGCAGTCCCCCACCCTTGACCGAGCAGTTCTTC. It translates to CASSPPPLTEQFF.

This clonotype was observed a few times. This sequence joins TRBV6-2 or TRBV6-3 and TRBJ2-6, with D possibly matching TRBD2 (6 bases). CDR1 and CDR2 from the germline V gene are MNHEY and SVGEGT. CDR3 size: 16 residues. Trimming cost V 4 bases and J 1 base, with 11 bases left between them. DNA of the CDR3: TGTGCCAGCAGTTGGGGACGGGAGTCTGGGGCCAACGTCCTGACTTTC. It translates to CASSWGRESGANVLTF.

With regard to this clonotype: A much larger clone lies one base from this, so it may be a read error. CDR3 protein: CASSFLTGGPYNEQFF. The DNA for the CDR3 is TGTGCCAGCAGCTTTCTAACGGGAGGTCCCTACAATGAGCAGTTCTTC. This sequence joins TRBV11-2 and TRBJ2-1, with 7 bases matching TRBD2. There are 16 residues in the CDR3. Per the germline V gene, CDR1 is SGHAT and CDR2 is FQNNGV. The J segment lost 2 bases and the V segment lost 3 bases, leaving 7 bases of the junction unmatched.

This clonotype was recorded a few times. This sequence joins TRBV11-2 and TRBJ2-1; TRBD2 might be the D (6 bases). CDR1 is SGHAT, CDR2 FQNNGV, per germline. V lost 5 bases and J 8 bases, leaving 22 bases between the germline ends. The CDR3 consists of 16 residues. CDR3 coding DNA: TGTGCCAGCAGCCGCGGCCGGGGCGGGAAGGGCGATGAGCAGTTCTTC. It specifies CASSRGRGGKGDEQFF. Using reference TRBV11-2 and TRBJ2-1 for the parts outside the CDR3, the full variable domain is EAGVAQSPRYKIIEKRQSVAFWCNPISGHATLYWYQQILGQGPKLLIQFQNNGVVDDSQLPKDRFSAERLKGVDSTLKIQPAKLEDSAVYLCASSRGRGGKGDEQFFGPGTRLTVL.

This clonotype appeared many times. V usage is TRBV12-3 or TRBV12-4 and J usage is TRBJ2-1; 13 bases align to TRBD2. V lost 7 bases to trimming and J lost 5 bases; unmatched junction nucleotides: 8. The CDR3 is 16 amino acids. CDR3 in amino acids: CASTALGTSGDNEQFF. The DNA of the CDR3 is TGTGCCAGCACCGCCCTCGGGACTAGCGGGGACAATGAGCAGTTCTTC.

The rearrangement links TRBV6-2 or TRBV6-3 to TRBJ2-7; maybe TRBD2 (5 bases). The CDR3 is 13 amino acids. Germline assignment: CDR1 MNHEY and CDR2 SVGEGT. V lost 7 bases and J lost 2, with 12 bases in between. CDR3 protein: CASKGDWPYEQYF. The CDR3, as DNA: TGTGCCAGCAAGGGAGACTGGCCCTACGAGCAGTACTTC.

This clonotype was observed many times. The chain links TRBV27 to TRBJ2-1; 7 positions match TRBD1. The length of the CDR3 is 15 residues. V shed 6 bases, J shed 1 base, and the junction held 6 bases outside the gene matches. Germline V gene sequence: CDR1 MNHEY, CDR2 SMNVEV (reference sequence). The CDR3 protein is CASSPGTESYNEQFF. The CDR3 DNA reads TGTGCCAGCAGCCCCGGGACAGAATCCTACAATGAGCAGTTCTTC.

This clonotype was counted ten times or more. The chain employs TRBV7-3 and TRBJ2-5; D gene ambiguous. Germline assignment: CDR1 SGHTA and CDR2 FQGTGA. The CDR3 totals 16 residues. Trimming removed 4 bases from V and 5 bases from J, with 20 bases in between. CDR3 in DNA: TGTGCCAGCAGCTCACAAAACGACTTCGATTGGGAGACCCAGTACTTC. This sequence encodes CASSSQNDFDWETQYF.